Shown below are 19 T cell receptor beta chains from a single sample sequenced in a study of OX40 agonist ivuxolimab in advanced cancers. The table came from immunoSEQ multiplex PCR; TCRdb's copy has only in-frame clones and leaves some out. Of over 150,000 clones detected, roughly 92% appear once; the ten largest clones hold 0.3% to 0.35%. This specimen was CD4+ or CD8+ T cells sorted from blood, taken in a trial of the OX40 agonist ivuxolimab. All receptors come from an adult with an advanced solid tumor such as melanoma, head and neck, liver or kidney cancer.

The V call is TRBV19, the J call TRBJ1-1; 10 bases match TRBD1. V was pared by 5 bases and J by 0 bases, with 3 bases of the junction left unmatched. In germline, CDR1 is LNHDA, CDR2 SQIVND (reference sequence). The CDR3 is made up of 15 amino acids. DNA for the CDR3: TGTGCCAGTAGTCTCGGACAGGGGGTGAACACTGAAGCTTTCTTT. Protein product: CASSLGQGVNTEAFF.

The chain employs TRBV19 and TRBJ2-3; TRBD2 matches at 9 bases. The CDR3 extends over 15 amino acids. The germline V gene encodes CDR1 LNHDA and CDR2 SQIVND (reference sequence). After removal of 7 bases from V and 2 bases from J, the junction contained 7 bases not matched to a gene. The CDR3 loop reads CASMVAGEFTDTQYF. CDR3 in DNA: TGTGCCAGTATGGTAGCGGGAGAGTTCACAGATACGCAGTATTTT.

The chain is built from TRBV6-4 and TRBJ2-1; 8 positions agree with TRBD2. The CDR3 has 20 amino acids. V lost 0 bases and J lost 9; bases outside the gene matches: 22. The germline V gene encodes CDR1 MRHNA and CDR2 SNTAGT. CDR3 sequence reads: CASSDSFRRRGREAPSEQFF. CDR3 sequence (DNA): TGTGCCAGCAGTGACTCGTTTCGTAGACGTGGGCGGGAGGCTCCTAGTGAGCAGTTCTTC.

This clone has just a few counts. The gene calls are TRBV28 and TRBJ1-2, with a weak D call TRBD1 (5 bases). Looked up from germline, CDR1 is MDHEN and CDR2 is SYDVKM. The CDR3 has 13 residues. Trimming removed 6 bases at V and 3 bases at J, with 11 bases between. The CDR3 region is CASRTTVYYGYTF. The DNA for the CDR3 is TGTGCCAGCAGGACGACAGTCTACTATGGCTACACCTTC.

The rearrangement links TRBV6-1 to TRBJ1-5, with TRBD1 matching over 10 bases. The CDR3 loop spans 15 amino acids. V lost 2 bases, J lost 4 bases, and 2 bases stayed unmatched. Germline V gives CDR1 MNHNS, CDR2 SASEGT. The CDR3 sequence is CASSEWTGGNQPQHF. The CDR3, as DNA: TGTGCCAGCAGTGAATGGACAGGGGGAAATCAGCCCCAGCATTTT.

The CDR3 DNA reads TGTGCCAGCAGTGAAGCGCCGAATGCCCGGGCAGATACGCAGTATTTT. Amino acids: CASSEAPNARADTQYF. The chain joins TRBV6-1 to TRBJ2-3; no firm D call. The V end was cut by 0 bases, the J end by 4 bases, with 14 bases between. Looked up from germline, CDR1 is MNHNS and CDR2 is SASEGT. The CDR3 runs 16 residues.

V usage is TRBV9 and J usage is TRBJ1-3; D call uncertain. The CDR3 runs to 17 residues. V lost 0 bases and J lost 0, with 13 bases in between. Germline V CDR1 and CDR2: SGDLS, YYNGEE. This CDR3 is CASSVGSAASSGNTIYF. CDR3 nucleotide sequence: TGTGCCAGCAGCGTAGGTAGTGCCGCTTCCTCTGGAAACACCATATATTTT. The variable domain in full, completed from reference TRBV9 and TRBJ1-3, reads DSGVTQTPKHLITATGQRVTLRCSPRSGDLSVYWYQQSLDQGLQFLIQYYNGEERAKGNILERFSAQQFPDLHSELNLSSLELGDSALYFCASSVGSAASSGNTIYFGEGSWLTVV.

This clone was seen only once. The chain joins TRBV19 to TRBJ1-5, with TRBD1 as a possible D gene (6 bases). The ends were cut back, 1 base at V and 2 bases at J, with 12 bases in the middle. Germline-derived CDR1 and CDR2 are LNHDA and SQIVND (reference sequence). This CDR3 is built from 16 residues. The CDR3 reads CASSIAPGAGNQPQHF. CDR3 coding DNA: TGTGCCAGTAGTATAGCTCCGGGGGCGGGCAATCAGCCCCAGCATTTT.

The V call is TRBV9, the J call TRBJ2-3; TRBD2 might be the D (7 bases). Trimming pared 0 bases from V and 3 bases from J, leaving 14 bases between. This CDR3 has 16 amino acids. Germline assignment: CDR1 SGDLS and CDR2 YYNGEE. CDR3 sequence: CASSVGRGAQTDTQYF. The CDR3 nucleotides are TGTGCCAGCAGCGTAGGTCGGGGGGCCCAAACAGATACGCAGTATTTT. The variable domain in full, with the rest retrieved from reference TRBV9 and TRBJ2-3, is DSGVTQTPKHLITATGQRVTLRCSPRSGDLSVYWYQQSLDQGLQFLIQYYNGEERAKGNILERFSAQQFPDLHSELNLSSLELGDSALYFCASSVGRGAQTDTQYFGPGTRLTVL.

V is TRBV5-4 and J is TRBJ1-1, with D possibly matching TRBD1 (6 bases). There are 18 residues in the CDR3. The V gene's germline CDR1 is SGHNT and CDR2 YYREEE (reference sequence). Trimming left V 0 bases short and J 5 bases short, with 23 bases between. In DNA form, the CDR3 reads TGTGCCAGCAGCTTGGCCCGAGGGGGGATGGGATTTCGGACTGAAGCTTTCTTT. Protein sequence: CASSLARGGMGFRTEAFF.

V usage is TRBV4-1 and J usage is TRBJ2-1, with TRBD2 matching 7 bases. V was pared by 2 bases and J by 8 bases, with 9 bases of the junction left unmatched. The CDR3 loop spans 15 amino acids. Germline V gives CDR1 MGHRA, CDR2 YSYEKL. The CDR3 sequence: CASSQLGLRGDEQFF. The CDR3 DNA reads as TGCGCCAGCAGCCAACTAGGACTACGGGGGGATGAGCAGTTCTTC.

As to this clone: The same CDR3 arises from other DNA sequences in this sample as well. The chain joins TRBV19 to TRBJ1-4; 9 bases agree with TRBD1. Per the germline V gene, CDR1 is LNHDA and CDR2 is SQIVND (reference sequence). The CDR3 totals 15 residues. Trimming took 5 bases from V and 5 from J; bases not matched to a gene: 6. In DNA, the CDR3 is TGTGCCAGTAGTCCGTCAGGACAGGGGAATGAAAAACTGTTTTTT. It encodes CASSPSGQGNEKLFF.

The chain employs TRBV7-3 and TRBJ2-7; 10 positions match TRBD1. The trim removed 4 bases at V and 7 bases at J, leaving 4 bases unmatched. The CDR3 loop spans 13 amino acids. Germline-derived CDR1 and CDR2 are SGHTA and FQGTGA. CDR3 region: CASSSGQGREQYF. The DNA for the CDR3 is TGTGCCAGCAGCTCGGGACAGGGGAGGGAGCAGTACTTC.

The gene calls are TRBV7-6 and TRBJ2-2, with D unclear. Between the trimmed V and J ends, which lost 5 bases and 7 bases, there was a span of 8 bases. This CDR3 spans 12 amino acids. CDR1 and CDR2 from the germline V gene are SGHVS and FNYEAQ. Here the CDR3 DNA reads TGTGCCAGCAGCACCGGCGGCGGGGAGCTGTTTTTT. Translated: CASSTGGGELFF.

V and J are TRBV19 and TRBJ2-3; TRBD1 agrees at 11 bases. The germline V gene encodes CDR1 LNHDA and CDR2 SQIVND (reference sequence). The CDR3 has 16 residues. V lost 10 bases and J lost 5; bases outside the gene matches: 14. CDR3 sequence (DNA): TGTGCCACCCATCCCGGAGGACAGGGGGCGGGAGATACGCAGTATTTT. Protein: CATHPGGQGAGDTQYF.

The chain recombines TRBV5-1 with TRBJ2-2; 11 nucleotides align to TRBD1. CDR1 is SGHRS and CDR2 is YFSETQ in the germline V gene. The CDR3 is 15 amino acids. With V trimmed by 3 bases and J by 6 bases, 4 bases remained unmatched. CDR3 loop: CASSSGQGASGELFF. CDR3 sequence (DNA): TGCGCCAGCAGCTCCGGACAGGGGGCATCCGGGGAGCTGTTTTTT.

This chain links TRBV6-5 with TRBJ1-2; a possible D gene is TRBD1 (6 bases). V was shortened by 6 bases and J by 7 bases, with 15 bases between the two germline ends. This CDR3 has 13 residues. Germline lookup yields CDR1 MNHEY and CDR2 SVGAGI. The CDR3 loop is CASSLGHDAGYTF. The CDR3 DNA follows: TGTGCCAGCAGCCTGGGACACGATGCTGGCTACACCTTC.

The chain carries TRBV12-5 and TRBJ2-5; the match to TRBD1 covers 10 bases. CDR3 length equals 15 residues. With V trimmed by 1 base and J by 2 bases, 1 base remained unmatched. CDR1 LGHNT and CDR2 FRNRAP come from the germline V gene. The CDR3 DNA sequence: TGTGCTAGTGGTTTGGGGACAGGGGGGCAAGAGACCCAGTACTTC. Protein sequence: CASGLGTGGQETQYF.

The sample holds one count of this clone. The chain combines TRBV9 with TRBJ2-2, with D perhaps TRBD2 (5 bases). Trimming took 4 bases from V and 0 from J, leaving 10 bases between them. This CDR3 is built from 15 residues. Germline V gene sequence: CDR1 SGDLS, CDR2 YYNGEE. The chain's CDR3 is CASSRGEPNTGELFF. The CDR3 nucleotides read TGTGCCAGCAGCCGGGGAGAACCGAACACCGGGGAGCTGTTTTTT.